These 9 T cell receptor beta chains were all obtained from the same sample, sequenced in a study of blood T cell repertoires in COVID-19. Libraries were prepared by immunoSEQ multiplex PCR; TCRdb keeps only in-frame clonotypes and omits some of them. This sample yields about 160,000 clones, of which 80% to 90% are seen a single time; 2.5% to 4% belongs to the top ten. Sequencing used peripheral blood. These receptors came from a man in his 70s with acute or convalescent COVID-19.

The V call is TRBV7-9, the J call TRBJ2-1; TRBD2 might be the D (5 bases). The CDR3 is made up of 16 amino acids. V lost 3 bases, J lost 5 bases, and 17 bases lay in between. Germline V gives CDR1 SEHNR, CDR2 FQNEAQ (reference sequence). Here the CDR3 reads CASSFKARGEDNEQFF. CDR3 nucleotides: TGTGCCAGCAGCTTCAAAGCCCGGGGAGAAGACAATGAGCAGTTCTTC.

V gene TRBV5-4 combines with J gene TRBJ2-4; 8 bases match TRBD1. This CDR3 comprises 15 residues. Trimming removed 0 bases from V and 4 bases from J; junction bases left unmatched: 3. Germline-derived CDR1 and CDR2 are SGHNT and YYREEE (reference sequence). CDR3 DNA sequence: TGTGCCAGCAGCTTGGCAGGACAGGGTAAAAACATTCAGTACTTC. Its translation: CASSLAGQGKNIQYF.

This rearrangement joins TRBV5-4 to TRBJ1-1, with D perhaps matching TRBD1 (6 bases). Trimming removed 0 bases at V and 3 bases at J, with 12 bases between. Germline-derived CDR1 and CDR2 are SGHNT and YYREEE (reference sequence). There are 15 residues in the CDR3. The CDR3 spells CASSLVGGAYTEAFF. Written as DNA, the CDR3 is TGTGCCAGCAGCTTGGTCGGGGGGGCCTACACTGAAGCTTTCTTT.

This clone was seen once. V usage is TRBV3-1 (or the pseudogene TRBV3-2) and J usage is TRBJ2-7, with 7 bases matching TRBD1. This CDR3 comprises 15 residues. CDR1 and CDR2 from the germline V gene are LGHDT and YNNKEL (reference sequence). The ends lost 4 bases at V and 4 bases at J; junction bases unmatched: 10. The CDR3 is CASSPSPGQRYEQYF. CDR3 nucleotides: TGTGCCAGCAGCCCAAGCCCGGGACAGAGATACGAGCAGTACTTC.

This clone was observed once. This chain links TRBV7-6 with TRBJ2-5; a weak D match, TRBD2 (5 bases). The germline V and J ends were trimmed by 5 bases and 5 bases, with 15 bases remaining between them. The CDR3 sequence is 14 residues long. Germline V gene lookup returns CDR1 SGHVS and CDR2 FNYEAQ. The CDR3 DNA reads as TGTGCCAGCAGCGGCCCCGTGGAGGAGGAGACCCAGTACTTC. Encoded protein: CASSGPVEEETQYF.

This chain links TRBV4-2 with TRBJ2-1; TRBD1 aligns across 9 bases. The CDR3 is made up of 16 amino acids. J was trimmed by 3 bases and V by 3 bases; bases with no gene match: 6. Germline CDR1 reads LGHNA; CDR2 reads YNFKEQ. In nucleotides, the CDR3 is TGTGCCAGCAGCCAGACAGGGGGGGTTCTCTACAATGAGCAGTTCTTC. It yields the protein CASSQTGGVLYNEQFF.

The chain couples TRBV19 to TRBJ1-1; no clear D gene. Germline CDR1 reads LNHDA; CDR2 reads SQIVND (reference sequence). The V gene lost 1 base and the J gene lost 2 bases, with 8 bases spanning the gap. This CDR3 contains 14 residues. CDR3 residues: CASSIAGGNTEAFF. CDR3 sequence (DNA): TGTGCCAGTAGTATAGCGGGAGGTAACACTGAAGCTTTCTTT.

This rearrangement joins TRBV27 to TRBJ2-3; 7 bases fit TRBD1. J lost 0 bases, V lost 5 bases, and 5 bases had no gene match. The V gene's germline CDR1 is MNHEY and CDR2 SMNVEV (reference sequence). This CDR3 comprises 15 residues. The CDR3 coding sequence is TGTGCCAGCAGTCGGGACAGACTCAGCACAGATACGCAGTATTTT. Its translation is CASSRDRLSTDTQYF.

DNA of the CDR3: TGTGCCAGCAGGACGGGACTAGCGGGAGGACGTACGGGGACCCAGTACTTC. Translated, it gives CASRTGLAGGRTGTQYF. The chain couples TRBV2 to TRBJ2-5, with 15 bases matching TRBD2. CDR3 length equals 17 residues. Unmatched junction bases numbered 12, after V lost 6 bases and J lost 7 bases. Germline V gives CDR1 SNHLY, CDR2 FYNNEI.